This T cell receptor beta chain was captured by sequencing in a study of Ad26.COV2.S vaccination and SARS-CoV-2 variants. Study-level background: By the intramuscular route, Ad26.COV2.S was given once, or twice 56 days apart. Study-wide points: It was found that vaccine and placebo recipients had similar non-spike TCR breadth. Total T cell responses were possibly underestimated by TCR breadth and depth analyses.

The sample's treatment: about 20 received Ad26.COV2.S at low or high dose, single or two shots; roughly five received placebo; per-sample allocation not given. All samples were drawn on day 63, counting from the first vaccine or placebo injection. With V trimmed by 4 bases and J by 2 bases, 13 bases remained unmatched. The length of the CDR3 is 17 residues. Germline CDR1 and CDR2: SGHNT and YYREEE (reference sequence). Points on this clone: The antigen is not known.

Sequenced by immunoSEQ multiplex PCR; TCRdb stores in-frame clones only, minus some. The sample comprises 300,000 to 400,000 clones, around 81% of which are singletons, and under 2.5% rests with the top ten. This sequence originates from a person aged 18-60 years who received the Ad26.COV2.S COVID-19 vaccine or a placebo. The sequencing here drew on peripheral blood, taken in a trial of Ad26.COV2.S vaccine versus placebo. V and J are TRBV5-4 and TRBJ2-3; 7 positions agree with TRBD1. The CDR3 here is CASSLALTGVDTDTQYF. DNA for the CDR3: TGTGCCAGCAGCCTCGCCCTTACAGGGGTCGACACAGATACGCAGTATTTT.